The next 14 T cell receptor beta chains were all read from a single sample in a study of cytomegalovirus exposure and HLA in healthy donors. PCR employed 60 Vbeta and 13 Jbeta primers. TCRdb's table, derived via immunoSEQ multiplex PCR, lists solely in-frame clones and lacks some. Among 100,000 to 150,000 clones listed, roughly 85% were seen once. Sequencing input: PBMCs. Receptors were obtained from a woman between 40 and 50 years old in good health and CMV-seropositive.

This clone has a handful of counts. This chain joins TRBV4-1 and TRBJ1-2, with TRBD1 as a possible D gene (5 bases). V was clipped by 5 bases and J by 5 bases, with 9 bases between them. The CDR3 sequence is 12 residues long. From germline, CDR1 is MGHRA and CDR2 YSYEKL. This CDR3 is CASSDSKYGYTF. The CDR3 DNA reads TGCGCCAGCAGCGACAGCAAGTATGGCTACACCTTC.

The chain employs TRBV9 and TRBJ1-1; D possibly corresponds to TRBD1 (6 bases). The CDR3 extends over 15 amino acids. From germline, CDR1 is SGDLS and CDR2 YYNGEE. V lost 4 bases and J lost 0, with 13 bases in between. The CDR3 here is CASSIRGGVNTEAFF. CDR3 sequence (DNA): TGTGCCAGCAGCATCAGGGGCGGAGTGAACACTGAAGCTTTCTTT.

The rearrangement joins TRBV25-1 to TRBJ1-1, with D perhaps matching TRBD1 (6 bases). Germline lookup yields CDR1 MGHDK and CDR2 SYGVNS. This CDR3 region has 14 residues. Trimming shortened V by 6 bases and J by 4 bases, and 15 bases separated the two germline ends. The CDR3 DNA is TGTGCCAGCAGGGTCGGGGGGCGCGGCACTGAAGCTTTCTTT. Protein sequence: CASRVGGRGTEAFF.

Turning to this clone: The junction does not match germline at one end; this may be a read error. The chain uses TRBV5-1 and TRBJ2-2, with D perhaps TRBD2 (5 bases). Germline CDR1 and CDR2: SGHRS and YFSETQ. The CDR3 length is 13 residues. This chain's CDR3 is CASSLVGSGELFF. CDR3 nucleotides: TGCGCCAGCAGCTTGGTGGGTTCCGGGGAGCTGTTTTTC.

The chain joins TRBV4-1 to TRBJ1-1; 10 bases are a match to TRBD1. The J segment lost 4 bases and the V segment lost 5 bases, leaving 7 bases of the junction unmatched. Per germline, CDR1 MGHRA and CDR2 YSYEKL. The CDR3 totals 15 residues. In DNA, the CDR3 is TGCGCCAGCAGCACCCGGGACAGGGGCCCCACTGAAGCTTTCTTT. Amino acid sequence: CASSTRDRGPTEAFF.

The V gene is TRBV11-2, the J gene TRBJ2-7, with 8 bases that match TRBD1. V trimming: 3 bases; J trimming: 2 bases; junction bases outside the gene matches: 6. The CDR3 sequence is 15 residues long. The germline V gene encodes CDR1 SGHAT and CDR2 FQNNGV. The CDR3 is CASSLTGTGTYEQYF. In nucleotides, the CDR3 is TGTGCCAGCAGCTTGACCGGGACAGGAACCTACGAGCAGTACTTC.

The rearrangement joins TRBV27 to TRBJ2-1; TRBD2 matches 10 bases. The junction had 0 bases not matched to a gene; V was cut back by 2 bases and J by 2 bases. This CDR3 contains 15 residues. Germline loops: CDR1 MNHEY, CDR2 SMNVEV (reference sequence). The DNA of the CDR3 is TGTGCCAGCAGTTTAAGCGGGAGGGCCTACAATGAGCAGTTCTTC. This gives the protein CASSLSGRAYNEQFF.

This chain uses TRBV19 with TRBJ2-7; 8 bases are a match to TRBD1. The J segment lost 3 bases and the V segment lost 3 bases, leaving 7 bases of the junction unmatched. The CDR3 sequence is 15 residues long. CDR1 and CDR2 (germline): LNHDA, SQIVND (reference sequence). The CDR3 nucleotides read TGTGCCAGTAGTATTGCGACAGGGGCCCTCTACGAGCAGTACTTC. Its translation is CASSIATGALYEQYF.

This chain joins TRBV7-2 and TRBJ2-3; no reliable D call. The V and J ends lost 9 bases and 4 bases respectively, with 11 bases between them. This CDR3 comprises 12 residues. The germline V gene encodes CDR1 SGHTA and CDR2 FQGNSA. CDR3 sequence reads: CASTLVADTQYF. For the CDR3, the DNA is TGTGCCAGTACTCTAGTAGCAGATACGCAGTATTTT. The complete variable domain, with remaining parts taken from reference TRBV7-2 and TRBJ2-3, reads GAGVSQSPSNKVTEKGKDVELRCDPISGHTALYWYRQSLGQGLEFLIYFQGNSAPDKSGLPSDRFSAERTGGSVSTLTIQRTQQEDSAVYLCASTLVADTQYFGPGTRLTVL.

The V call is TRBV6-6, the J call TRBJ1-1, with D possibly TRBD1 on 5 matching bases. Trimming took 6 bases from V and 5 from J, leaving 19 bases between them. CDR3 length: 15 residues. The germline V gene encodes CDR1 MNHNY and CDR2 SVGAGI (reference sequence). CDR3 region: CASRTGRGERTEAFF. CDR3 nucleotide sequence: TGTGCCAGCAGAACTGGGAGGGGCGAGCGGACTGAAGCTTTCTTT.

The chain employs TRBV28 and TRBJ1-3; D gene unclear. This CDR3 has 14 residues. Per germline, CDR1 MDHEN and CDR2 SYDVKM. Trimming shortened V by 8 bases and J by 0 bases, and 11 bases separated the two germline ends. The CDR3 loop reads CASHPGNSGNTIYF. The CDR3 nucleotides are TGTGCCAGCCACCCGGGGAACTCTGGAAACACCATATATTTT.

This chain connects TRBV6-6 to TRBJ1-4; D is perhaps TRBD1 (5 bases). This CDR3 spans 16 amino acids. V lost 2 bases to trimming and J lost 3 bases, with 13 bases between them. CDR1 and CDR2 (germline): MNHNY, SVGAGI (reference sequence). In DNA form, the CDR3 reads TGTGCCAGCAGTTACCGGCAGGGAAGTCCTAATGAAAAACTGTTTTTT. Translating it yields CASSYRQGSPNEKLFF.

This chain links TRBV10-3 with TRBJ2-2, with TRBD1 as a possible D gene (6 bases). The germline gives CDR1 ENHRY, CDR2 SYGVKD. V was trimmed by 7 bases and J by 3 bases, leaving 9 bases between them. The length of the CDR3 is 13 residues. CDR3 DNA: TGTGCCATCATGGACAGTCACACCGGGGAGCTGTTTTTT. It codes for CAIMDSHTGELFF.

The chain joins TRBV7-2 to TRBJ2-1; 8 bases fit TRBD1. The CDR3 is made up of 15 amino acids. Germline V gene lookup returns CDR1 SGHTA and CDR2 FQGNSA. V lost 5 bases to trimming and J lost 5 bases; unmatched junction nucleotides: 8. The CDR3 nucleotides are TGTGCCAGCAGCCTCGCCGGACAGGGCCACAATGAGCAGTTCTTC. This codes for CASSLAGQGHNEQFF.